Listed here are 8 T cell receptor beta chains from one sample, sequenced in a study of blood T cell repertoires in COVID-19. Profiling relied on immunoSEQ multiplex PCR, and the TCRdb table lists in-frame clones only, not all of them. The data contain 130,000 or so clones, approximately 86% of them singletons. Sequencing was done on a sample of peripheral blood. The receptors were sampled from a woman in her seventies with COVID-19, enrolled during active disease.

The CDR3 loop reads CASSEGEGREQETQYF. The DNA of the CDR3 is TGTGCCAGCAGCGAGGGAGAAGGACGGGAACAAGAGACCCAGTACTTC. The chain recombines TRBV25-1 with TRBJ2-5; weak D call: TRBD2 (5 bases). Germline V gene lookup returns CDR1 MGHDK and CDR2 SYGVNS. Trimming shortened V by 6 bases and J by 2 bases, and 19 bases separated the two germline ends. This CDR3 is built from 16 residues.

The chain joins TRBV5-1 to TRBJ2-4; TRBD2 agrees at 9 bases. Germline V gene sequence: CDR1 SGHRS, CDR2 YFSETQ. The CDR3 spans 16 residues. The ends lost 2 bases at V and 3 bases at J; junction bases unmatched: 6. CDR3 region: CASSFGGGAYKNIQYF. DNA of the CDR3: TGCGCCAGCAGCTTTGGCGGGGGGGCCTACAAAAACATTCAGTACTTC.

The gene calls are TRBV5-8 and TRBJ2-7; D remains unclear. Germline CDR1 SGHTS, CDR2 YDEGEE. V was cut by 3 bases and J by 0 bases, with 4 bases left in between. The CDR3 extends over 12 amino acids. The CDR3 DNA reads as TGTGCCAGCAGCTATAGCTCCTACGAGCAGTACTTC. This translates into CASSYSSYEQYF.

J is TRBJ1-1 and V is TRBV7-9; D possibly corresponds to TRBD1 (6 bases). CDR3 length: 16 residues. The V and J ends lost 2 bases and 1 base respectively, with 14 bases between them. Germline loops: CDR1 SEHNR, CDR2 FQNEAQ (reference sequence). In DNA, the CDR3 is TGTGCCAGCAGCTTAAGCTTGGGACAAACGAACACTGAAGCTTTCTTT. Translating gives CASSLSLGQTNTEAFF.

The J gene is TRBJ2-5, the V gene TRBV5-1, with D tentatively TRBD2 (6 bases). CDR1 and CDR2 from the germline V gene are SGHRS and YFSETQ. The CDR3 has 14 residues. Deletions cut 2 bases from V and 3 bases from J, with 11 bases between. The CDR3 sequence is CASSFGSGEETQYF. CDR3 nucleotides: TGCGCCAGCAGCTTTGGTAGCGGAGAAGAGACCCAGTACTTC.

The CDR3 protein is CASSYSVRGTYEQYF. The CDR3 DNA is TGTGCCAGCAGTTACTCCGTCAGGGGGACCTACGAGCAGTACTTC. The V and J genes are TRBV6-5 and TRBJ2-7; 7 bases agree with TRBD1. The CDR3 length is 15 residues. J gave up 2 bases and V 0 bases, and 4 bases lay outside the gene matches. Germline lookup yields CDR1 MNHEY and CDR2 SVGAGI.

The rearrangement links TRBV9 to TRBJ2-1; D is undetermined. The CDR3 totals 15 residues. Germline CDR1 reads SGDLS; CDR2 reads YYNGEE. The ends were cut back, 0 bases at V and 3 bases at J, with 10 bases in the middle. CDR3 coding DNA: TGTGCCAGCAGCGTAGGGCGGAATAGCTACAATGAGCAGTTCTTC. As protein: CASSVGRNSYNEQFF.

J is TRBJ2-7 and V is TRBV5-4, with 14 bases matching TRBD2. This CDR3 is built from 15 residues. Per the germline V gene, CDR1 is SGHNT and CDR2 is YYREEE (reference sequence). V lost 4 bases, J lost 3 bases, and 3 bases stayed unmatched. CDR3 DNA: TGTGCCAGCAGCCGGGGACTAGCGGGGGACTACGAGCAGTACTTC. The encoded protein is CASSRGLAGDYEQYF.